Described below is a single T cell receptor beta chain sequence and its context. The CDR3 totals 19 residues. This record belongs to a study of blood T cell repertoires in COVID-19. At the level of the study: Researchers got acute and convalescent COVID-19 samples from the United States, Italy and Spain.

The method was immunoSEQ multiplex PCR; TCRdb's version includes in-frame clones alone and lacks a portion of them. Of about 210,000 clones listed, more than 70% are singletons. The specimen was PBMCs or T cells enriched from blood (not recorded which). The TCR originated in a woman aged 18-29 years who had recovered from COVID-19. V usage is TRBV21-1 and J usage is TRBJ2-7; TRBD2, the D gene given by the table, was not confirmed from the DNA. TRBV21-1 is listed as a pseudogene. CDR3 sequence reads: CASSPWRLAGYSLSYEQYF. The CDR3 DNA reads as TGTGCCAGCAGCCCCTGGCGGCTAGCGGGGTACAGTCTCTCCTACGAGCAGTACTTC.